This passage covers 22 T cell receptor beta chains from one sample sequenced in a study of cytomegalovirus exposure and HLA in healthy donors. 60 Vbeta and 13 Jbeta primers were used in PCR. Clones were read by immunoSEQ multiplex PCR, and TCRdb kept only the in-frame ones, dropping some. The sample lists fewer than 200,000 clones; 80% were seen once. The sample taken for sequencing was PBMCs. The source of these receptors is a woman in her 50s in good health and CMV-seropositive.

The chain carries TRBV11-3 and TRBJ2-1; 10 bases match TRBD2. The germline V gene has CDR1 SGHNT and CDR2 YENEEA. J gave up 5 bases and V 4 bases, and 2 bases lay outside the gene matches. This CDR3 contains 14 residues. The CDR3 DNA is TGTGCCAGCAGCTCCCTAGCGGGGGACAATGAGCAGTTCTTC. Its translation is CASSSLAGDNEQFF.

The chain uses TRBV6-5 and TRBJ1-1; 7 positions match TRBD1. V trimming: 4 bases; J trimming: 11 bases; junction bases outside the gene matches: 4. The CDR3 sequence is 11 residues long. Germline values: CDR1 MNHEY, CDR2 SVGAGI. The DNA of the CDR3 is TGTGCCAGCAGTTCGACAGGGCTGGCTTTCTTT. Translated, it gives CASSSTGLAFF.

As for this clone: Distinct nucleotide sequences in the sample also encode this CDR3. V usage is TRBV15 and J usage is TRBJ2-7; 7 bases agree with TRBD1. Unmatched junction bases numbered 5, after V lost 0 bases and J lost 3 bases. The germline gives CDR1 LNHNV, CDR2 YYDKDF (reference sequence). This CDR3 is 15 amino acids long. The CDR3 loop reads CATSRDEGANYEQYF. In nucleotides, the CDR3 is TGTGCCACCAGCAGAGATGAGGGGGCCAACTACGAGCAGTACTTC.

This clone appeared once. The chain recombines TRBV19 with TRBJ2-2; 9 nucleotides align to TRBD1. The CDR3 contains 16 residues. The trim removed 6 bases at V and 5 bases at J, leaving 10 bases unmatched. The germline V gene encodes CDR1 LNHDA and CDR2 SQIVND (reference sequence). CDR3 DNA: TGTGCCAGTAGGTTGGACAGGGGATATCGGACCGGGGAGCTGTTTTTT. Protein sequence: CASRLDRGYRTGELFF.

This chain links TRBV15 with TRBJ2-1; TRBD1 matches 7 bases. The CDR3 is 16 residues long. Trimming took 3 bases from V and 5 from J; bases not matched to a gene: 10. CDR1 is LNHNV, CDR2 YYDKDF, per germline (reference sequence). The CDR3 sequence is CATSRGTATSNNEQFF. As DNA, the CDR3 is TGTGCCACCAGCAGGGGGACAGCCACTTCGAACAATGAGCAGTTCTTC.

This CDR3 is CASSRQGLEQPQHF. The CDR3 nucleotides are TGTGCCAGCTCACGCCAGGGGCTGGAGCAGCCCCAGCATTTT. The V gene is TRBV18, the J gene TRBJ1-5, with D possibly matching TRBD1 (6 bases). The germline V and J ends were trimmed by 4 bases and 7 bases, with 14 bases remaining between them. This CDR3 is 14 amino acids long. Germline V lookup: CDR1 KGHSH, CDR2 LQKENI. The full variable domain, in which reference TRBV18 and TRBJ1-5 provide the parts outside the CDR3, is NAGVMQNPRHLVRRRGQEARLRCSPMKGHSHVYWYRQLPEEGLKFMVYLQKENIIDESGMPKERFSAEFPKEGPSILRIQQVVRGDSAAYFCASSRQGLEQPQHFGDGTRLSIL.

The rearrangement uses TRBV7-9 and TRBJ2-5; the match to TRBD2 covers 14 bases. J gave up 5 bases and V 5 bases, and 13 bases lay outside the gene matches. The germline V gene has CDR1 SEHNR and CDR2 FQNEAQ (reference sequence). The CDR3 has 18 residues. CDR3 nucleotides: TGTGCCAGCAGCCCAGAGGGACTAGCGGGAGAACCAAGGGAGACCCAGTACTTC. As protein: CASSPEGLAGEPRETQYF.

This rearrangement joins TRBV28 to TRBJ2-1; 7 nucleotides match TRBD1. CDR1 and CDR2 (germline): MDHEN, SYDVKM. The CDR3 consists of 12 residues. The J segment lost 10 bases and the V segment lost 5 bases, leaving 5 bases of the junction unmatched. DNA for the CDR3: TGTGCCAGCAGTCTCCCGACAGGGGAGCAGTTCTTC. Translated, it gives CASSLPTGEQFF.

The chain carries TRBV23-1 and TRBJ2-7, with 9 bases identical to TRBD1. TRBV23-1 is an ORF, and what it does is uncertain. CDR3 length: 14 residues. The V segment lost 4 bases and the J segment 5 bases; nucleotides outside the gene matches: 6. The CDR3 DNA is TGCGCCAGCAGTCCCGAGACAGGGGGACACGAGCAGTACTTC. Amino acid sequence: CASSPETGGHEQYF.

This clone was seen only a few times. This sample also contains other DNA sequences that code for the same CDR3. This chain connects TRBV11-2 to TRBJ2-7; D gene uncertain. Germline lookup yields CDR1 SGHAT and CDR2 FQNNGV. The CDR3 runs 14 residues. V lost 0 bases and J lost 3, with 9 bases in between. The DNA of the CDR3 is TGTGCCAGCAGCTTAGATGGTGGCAGCTACGAGCAGTACTTC. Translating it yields CASSLDGGSYEQYF.

The chain's CDR3 is CASSLMEALETQYF. In DNA form, the CDR3 reads TGCGCCAGCAGCTTGATGGAGGCTTTGGAGACCCAGTACTTC. J is TRBJ2-5 and V is TRBV5-1, with a tentative D call TRBD2 (5 bases). Per germline, CDR1 SGHRS and CDR2 YFSETQ. V was pared by 1 base and J by 5 bases, with 12 bases between. This CDR3 region has 14 residues.

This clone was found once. The CDR3 coding sequence is TGTGCCAGCAGCTCACCGGGACAGGGGGTCTCTGGGGCCAACGTCCTGACTTTC. This encodes CASSSPGQGVSGANVLTF. V is TRBV7-2 and J is TRBJ2-6, with 11 bases identical to TRBD1. CDR1 is SGHTA and CDR2 is FQGNSA in the germline V gene. The CDR3 is 18 residues long. V shed 4 bases, J shed 0 bases, and the junction held 5 bases outside the gene matches.

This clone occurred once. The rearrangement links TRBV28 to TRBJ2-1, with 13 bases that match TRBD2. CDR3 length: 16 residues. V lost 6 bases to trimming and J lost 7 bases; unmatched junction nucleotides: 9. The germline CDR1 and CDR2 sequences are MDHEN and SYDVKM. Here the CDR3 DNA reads TGTGCCAGCAGCACCTCCGGGACTAGCGGGGTTAATGAGCAGTTCTTC. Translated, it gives CASSTSGTSGVNEQFF.

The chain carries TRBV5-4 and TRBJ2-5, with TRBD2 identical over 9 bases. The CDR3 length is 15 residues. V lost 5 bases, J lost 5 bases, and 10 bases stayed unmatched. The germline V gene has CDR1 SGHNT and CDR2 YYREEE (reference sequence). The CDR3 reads CASRNRAGGLETQYF. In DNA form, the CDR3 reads TGTGCCAGCAGGAACCGGGCGGGAGGGTTGGAGACCCAGTACTTC.

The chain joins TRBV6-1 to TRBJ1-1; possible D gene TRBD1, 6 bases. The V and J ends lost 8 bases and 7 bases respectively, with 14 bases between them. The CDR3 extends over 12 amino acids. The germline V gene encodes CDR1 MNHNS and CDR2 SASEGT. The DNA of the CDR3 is TGTGCCAGCGCTTTCCAGGGGTTTGAAGCTTTCTTT. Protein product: CASAFQGFEAFF.

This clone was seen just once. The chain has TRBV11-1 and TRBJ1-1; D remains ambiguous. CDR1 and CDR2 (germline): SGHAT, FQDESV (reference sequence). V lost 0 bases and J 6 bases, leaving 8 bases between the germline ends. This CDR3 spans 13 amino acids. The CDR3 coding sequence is TGTGCCAGCAGCTTAGCCCCCCCCGCTGAAGCTTTCTTT. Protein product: CASSLAPPAEAFF.

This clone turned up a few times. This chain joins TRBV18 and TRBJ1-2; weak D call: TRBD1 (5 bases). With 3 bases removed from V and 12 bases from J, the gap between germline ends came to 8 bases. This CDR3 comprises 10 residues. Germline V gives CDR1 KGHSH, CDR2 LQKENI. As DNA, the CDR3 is TGTGCCAGCTCACCGGCAGGGCACACCTTC. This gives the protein CASSPAGHTF. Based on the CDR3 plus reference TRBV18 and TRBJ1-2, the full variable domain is NAGVMQNPRHLVRRRGQEARLRCSPMKGHSHVYWYRQLPEEGLKFMVYLQKENIIDESGMPKERFSAEFPKEGPSILRIQQVVRGDSAAYFCASSPAGHTFGSGTRLTVV.

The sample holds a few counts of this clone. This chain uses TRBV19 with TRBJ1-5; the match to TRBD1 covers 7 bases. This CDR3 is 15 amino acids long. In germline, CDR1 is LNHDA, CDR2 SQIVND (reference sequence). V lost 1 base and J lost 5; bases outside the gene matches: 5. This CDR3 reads CASSIGEGADQPQHF. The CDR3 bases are TGTGCCAGTAGTATAGGAGAGGGGGCAGATCAGCCCCAGCATTTT.

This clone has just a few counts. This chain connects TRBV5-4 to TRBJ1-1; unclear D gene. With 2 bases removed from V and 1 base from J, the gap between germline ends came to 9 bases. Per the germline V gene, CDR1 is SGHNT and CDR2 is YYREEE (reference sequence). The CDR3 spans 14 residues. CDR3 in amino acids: CASSLGRANTEAFF. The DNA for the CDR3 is TGTGCCAGCAGCTTAGGGAGGGCGAACACTGAAGCTTTCTTT.

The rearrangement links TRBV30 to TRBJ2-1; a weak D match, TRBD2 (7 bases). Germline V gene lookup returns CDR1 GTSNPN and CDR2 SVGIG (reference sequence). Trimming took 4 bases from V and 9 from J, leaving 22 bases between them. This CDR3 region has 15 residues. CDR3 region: CAWNLGGAGHSEQFF. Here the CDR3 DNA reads TGTGCCTGGAACCTGGGGGGGGCGGGACATAGTGAGCAGTTCTTC.

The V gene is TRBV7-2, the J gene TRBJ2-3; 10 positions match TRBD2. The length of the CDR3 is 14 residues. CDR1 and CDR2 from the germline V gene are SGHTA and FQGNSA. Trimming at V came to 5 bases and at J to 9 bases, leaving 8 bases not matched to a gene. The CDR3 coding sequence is TGTGCCAGCAGCACCCGGACTAGCGGAGACACGCAGTATTTT. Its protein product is CASSTRTSGDTQYF.

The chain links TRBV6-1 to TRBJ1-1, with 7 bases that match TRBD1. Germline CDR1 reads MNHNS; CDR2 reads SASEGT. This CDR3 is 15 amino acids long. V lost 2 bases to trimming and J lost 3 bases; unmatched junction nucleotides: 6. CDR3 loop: CASSELTGSDTEAFF. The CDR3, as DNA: TGTGCCAGCAGTGAACTGACAGGGTCGGACACTGAAGCTTTCTTT.